The 28 T cell receptor beta chains reported below all come from one sample, sequenced in a study of blood T cell repertoires in COVID-19. Profiled with immunoSEQ multiplex PCR; TCRdb holds only in-frame clones, not every one. Among about 60,000 clones listed, around 83% were seen once. Sequenced input: peripheral blood. The receptors derive from a middle-aged man with COVID-19, enrolled during active disease.

The rearrangement links TRBV3-1 (or the pseudogene TRBV3-2) to TRBJ2-7, with a possible D match to TRBD2 (6 bases). This CDR3 spans 20 amino acids. The V end lost 4 bases, the J end lost 3 bases, and 31 bases lay between the germline ends. CDR1 and CDR2 (germline): LGHDT, YNNKEL (reference sequence). The CDR3, as DNA: TGTGCCAGCAGCCTCATACCCCGAGGGGCGGGAACCCCGACCAGCTACGAGCAGTACTTC. The encoded protein is CASSLIPRGAGTPTSYEQYF.

The rearrangement links TRBV5-1 to TRBJ2-1; 11 bases are shared with TRBD2. V shed 6 bases, J shed 0 bases, and the junction held 2 bases outside the gene matches. This CDR3 is 15 amino acids long. Germline V lookup: CDR1 SGHRS, CDR2 YFSETQ. The CDR3 DNA is TGCGCCAGCACTACTAGCGGGAGCTCCTACAATGAGCAGTTCTTC. Translated: CASTTSGSSYNEQFF.

The genes are TRBV4-1 and TRBJ2-7; 10 positions agree with TRBD2. The CDR3 runs 18 residues. J lost 0 bases, V lost 0 bases, and 8 bases had no gene match. The V gene's germline CDR1 is MGHRA and CDR2 YSYEKL. This chain's CDR3 is CASSQDPSGSVISYEQYF. For the CDR3, the DNA is TGCGCCAGCAGCCAAGACCCTAGCGGGAGTGTTATCTCCTACGAGCAGTACTTC.

This sequence joins TRBV19 and TRBJ2-3, with 8 bases lining up with TRBD1. The V gene end was trimmed by 4 bases and the J gene end by 0 bases; junction bases not matched to a gene: 3. This CDR3 has 15 residues. CDR1 and CDR2 (germline): LNHDA, SQIVND (reference sequence). Written as DNA, the CDR3 is TGTGCCAGTAGTAGGGACAGGCCTAGCACAGATACGCAGTATTTT. Its protein product is CASSRDRPSTDTQYF.

V is TRBV7-2 and J is TRBJ2-3; 16 bases agree with TRBD2. The CDR3 has 18 amino acids. Trimming cost V 5 bases and J 2 bases; bases outside gene matches: 7. Germline values: CDR1 SGHTA, CDR2 FQGNSA. CDR3 DNA: TGTGCCAGCAGCGACCGGGGACTAGCGGGAGGGGCCACAGATACGCAGTATTTT. The encoded protein is CASSDRGLAGGATDTQYF. The full variable domain, completed using reference TRBV7-2 and TRBJ2-3, is GAGVSQSPSNKVTEKGKDVELRCDPISGHTALYWYRQSLGQGLEFLIYFQGNSAPDKSGLPSDRFSAERTGGSVSTLTIQRTQQEDSAVYLCASSDRGLAGGATDTQYFGPGTRLTVL.

The genes are TRBV27 and TRBJ2-1; TRBD2 matches 8 bases. Germline trimming cut 5 bases from V and 7 bases from J; bases unmatched to any gene: 4. The CDR3 length is 13 residues. The germline gives CDR1 MNHEY, CDR2 SMNVEV (reference sequence). The CDR3 coding sequence is TGTGCCAGCAGTAGCGGGAGATGGAATGAGCAGTTCTTC. This codes for CASSSGRWNEQFF.

The gene calls are TRBV20-1 and TRBJ1-5; D might be TRBD1 (6 bases). Trimming took 3 bases from V and 1 from J, leaving 13 bases between them. Germline V lookup: CDR1 DFQATT, CDR2 SNEGSKA (reference sequence). This CDR3 is 15 amino acids long. The CDR3 spells CSASWGRASNQPQHF. In DNA form, the CDR3 reads TGCAGTGCTAGTTGGGGGCGGGCAAGCAATCAGCCCCAGCATTTT.

The chain links TRBV12-5 to TRBJ1-5, with a tentative D call TRBD1 (6 bases). The CDR3 loop spans 15 amino acids. CDR1 is LGHNT and CDR2 is FRNRAP in the germline V gene. Trimming left V 1 base short and J 3 bases short, with 10 bases between. This chain's CDR3 is CASGLEQGDNQPQHF. CDR3 sequence (DNA): TGTGCTAGTGGTTTGGAACAGGGTGACAATCAGCCCCAGCATTTT.

This rearrangement joins TRBV9 to TRBJ1-3; D gene ambiguous. This CDR3 spans 15 amino acids. Germline CDR1 and CDR2: SGDLS and YYNGEE. V dropped 2 bases and J dropped 0 bases, with 9 bases sitting between them. The CDR3 loop reads CASSVTGASGNTIYF. The CDR3 nucleotides are TGTGCCAGCAGCGTCACGGGAGCCTCTGGAAACACCATATATTTT.

CDR3 coding DNA: TGTGCCAGCAGTGTTCTCCAGGGCGAGCAGTACTTC. It specifies CASSVLQGEQYF. The chain joins TRBV27 to TRBJ2-7; possibly TRBD1 for D (5 bases). Germline CDR1 MNHEY, CDR2 SMNVEV (reference sequence). The CDR3 length is 12 residues. V lost 5 bases, J lost 6 bases, and 11 bases lay in between.

This clone has just one count. The chain is built from TRBV3-1 (or the pseudogene TRBV3-2) and TRBJ2-2; 10 bases match TRBD1. Germline assignment: CDR1 LGHDT and CDR2 YNNKEL (reference sequence). The CDR3 consists of 16 residues. J gave up 6 bases and V 4 bases, and 8 bases lay outside the gene matches. The CDR3 protein is CASSPPGQGWAGELFF. DNA of the CDR3: TGTGCCAGCAGCCCACCGGGACAGGGGTGGGCCGGGGAGCTGTTTTTT.

The V and J genes are TRBV6-4 and TRBJ2-2; weak D call: TRBD1 (6 bases). Between the trimmed V and J ends, which lost 0 bases and 3 bases, there was a span of 11 bases. From germline, CDR1 is MRHNA and CDR2 SNTAGT. This CDR3 has 16 amino acids. The CDR3: CASSDSAGAHTGELFF. CDR3 sequence (DNA): TGTGCCAGCAGTGACTCGGCAGGGGCGCACACCGGGGAGCTGTTTTTT.

This chain joins TRBV18 and TRBJ2-1; 7 nucleotides align to TRBD2. With 6 bases clipped from V and 5 bases from J, the junction kept 7 bases outside the gene matches. Germline V gives CDR1 KGHSH, CDR2 LQKENI. The CDR3 runs 14 residues. CDR3 DNA: TGTGCCAGCTCCCCCTCCCTAGCGGACAATGAGCAGTTCTTC. Translated, it gives CASSPSLADNEQFF.

This chain uses TRBV19 with TRBJ2-6; TRBD1 might be the D (6 bases). This CDR3 region has 17 residues. The V end lost 7 bases, the J end lost 0 bases, and 16 bases lay between the germline ends. CDR1 is LNHDA and CDR2 is SQIVND in the germline V gene (reference sequence). The CDR3 loop is CASTPRTETSGANVLTF. Here the CDR3 DNA reads TGTGCCAGTACCCCCCGGACAGAAACCTCTGGGGCCAACGTCCTGACTTTC. Together with reference TRBV19 and TRBJ2-6, the CDR3 gives the full variable domain: DGGITQSPKYLFRKEGQNVTLSCEQNLNHDAMYWYRQDPGQGLRLIYYSQIVNDFQKGDIAEGYSVSREKKESFPLTVTSAQKNPTAFYLCASTPRTETSGANVLTFGAGSRLTVL.

This clone has a handful of counts. CDR3 sequence reads: CASSLTGAEAFF. CDR3 nucleotides: TGCGCCAGCAGTCTCACAGGGGCTGAAGCTTTCTTT. The rearrangement links TRBV4-3 to TRBJ1-1; TRBD1 agrees at 7 bases. The CDR3 is 12 residues long. V dropped 6 bases and J dropped 6; count of bases not matched to a gene: 4. The germline V gene has CDR1 LGHNA and CDR2 YSLEER.

The chain combines TRBV30 with TRBJ2-1; 10 bases are shared with TRBD2. V was pared by 2 bases and J by 10 bases, with 2 bases of the junction left unmatched. CDR1 is GTSNPN, CDR2 SVGIG, per germline (reference sequence). The CDR3 extends over 12 amino acids. The CDR3 loop is CAWSIAGGEQFF. DNA of the CDR3: TGTGCCTGGAGTATAGCGGGAGGCGAGCAGTTCTTC.

The chain joins TRBV4-2 to TRBJ1-5; perhaps TRBD1 as D (5 bases). Trimming took off 4 bases at V and 7 bases at J, with 14 bases between the two ends. CDR3 length equals 14 residues. Per the germline V gene, CDR1 is LGHNA and CDR2 is YNFKEQ. Here the CDR3 DNA reads TGTGCCAGCAGCCCTCTTGGGGGGGACCAGCCCCAGCATTTT. It codes for CASSPLGGDQPQHF.

The gene calls are TRBV3-1 (or the pseudogene TRBV3-2) and TRBJ1-1; TRBD1 might be the D (5 bases). Germline CDR1 LGHDT, CDR2 YNNKEL (reference sequence). Trimming took 2 bases from V and 5 from J, leaving 15 bases between them. The CDR3 length is 15 residues. The CDR3 DNA reads as TGTGCCAGCAGCCAATCCGGGACGGAGGGAACTGAAGCTTTCTTT. The encoded protein is CASSQSGTEGTEAFF.

The V and J genes are TRBV9 and TRBJ2-1, with 7 bases lining up with TRBD2. With V trimmed by 3 bases and J by 6 bases, 0 bases remained unmatched. Germline V lookup: CDR1 SGDLS, CDR2 YYNGEE. The CDR3 covers 12 residues. CDR3 residues: CASSGGGNEQFF. The CDR3 coding sequence is TGTGCCAGCAGCGGGGGGGGCAATGAGCAGTTCTTC.

This clone occurred once. The chain uses TRBV5-6 and TRBJ2-7, with 7 positions matching TRBD1. Per germline, CDR1 SGHDT and CDR2 YYEEEE. The ends lost 0 bases at V and 2 bases at J; junction bases unmatched: 5. CDR3 length: 15 amino acids. CDR3 coding DNA: TGTGCCAGCAGCTTGGATAGGGACAGCCCCTACGAGCAGTACTTC. The encoded protein is CASSLDRDSPYEQYF.

This chain joins TRBV11-2 and TRBJ2-7; 7 positions match TRBD1. The germline CDR1 and CDR2 sequences are SGHAT and FQNNGV. The CDR3 is 14 residues long. The junction had 5 bases not matched to a gene; V was cut back by 2 bases and J by 4 bases. The chain's CDR3 is CASSLNRGNYEQYF. The CDR3 nucleotides are TGTGCCAGCAGCTTAAACAGGGGAAATTACGAGCAGTACTTC.

The chain employs TRBV24-1 and TRBJ1-6, with TRBD1 matching 9 bases. V shed 9 bases and J 9 bases; nucleotides not matched to a gene: 5. The germline CDR1 and CDR2 sequences are KGHDR and SFDVKD. The CDR3 spans 13 residues. Here the CDR3 reads CATRRQGGSPLHF. For the CDR3, the DNA is TGTGCCACCCGAAGACAGGGGGGTTCACCCCTCCACTTT.

This chain connects TRBV7-2 to TRBJ1-4; 9 nucleotides match TRBD1. The germline gives CDR1 SGHTA, CDR2 FQGNSA. After removal of 5 bases from V and 7 bases from J, the junction contained 2 bases not matched to a gene. The CDR3 extends over 13 amino acids. The CDR3 DNA reads as TGTGCCAGCAGCCAGGGACAGGGTGAAAAACTGTTTTTT. This translates into CASSQGQGEKLFF.

The CDR3: CASSYSSAPGEDEQFF. DNA of the CDR3: TGCGCCAGCAGTTACTCTAGCGCACCGGGTGAGGATGAGCAGTTCTTC. This rearrangement joins TRBV10-1 to TRBJ2-1; possibly TRBD2 for D (6 bases). Trimming removed 5 bases at V and 8 bases at J, with 22 bases between. CDR1 WNHNN and CDR2 SYGVQD come from the germline V gene (reference sequence). This CDR3 comprises 16 residues.

The chain couples TRBV28 to TRBJ1-1; maybe TRBD1 (5 bases). The CDR3 sequence is 13 residues long. Germline CDR1 reads MDHEN; CDR2 reads SYDVKM. Between the trimmed V and J ends, which lost 4 bases and 6 bases, there was a span of 12 bases. The CDR3 DNA follows: TGTGCCAGCAGTTCAGGGAGGAAGGCTGAAGCTTTCTTT. Residues: CASSSGRKAEAFF.

This chain links TRBV28 with TRBJ2-7, with a tentative D call TRBD2 (5 bases). This CDR3 is 16 amino acids long. Trimming removed 5 bases at V and 3 bases at J, with 20 bases between. The germline V gene has CDR1 MDHEN and CDR2 SYDVKM. CDR3 nucleotides: TGTGCCAGCAGTCCCAGTGAGGGAGTAAAACTCTACGAGCAGTACTTC. Encoded protein: CASSPSEGVKLYEQYF.

The CDR3 protein is CASSELAGTSYGYTF. The DNA of the CDR3 is TGTGCCAGCAGTGAATTGGCAGGGACTAGCTATGGCTACACCTTC. The gene calls are TRBV6-4 and TRBJ1-2; tentative D call: TRBD1 (5 bases). CDR3 length: 15 residues. Germline values: CDR1 MRHNA, CDR2 SNTAGT. V lost 3 bases and J lost 4, with 15 bases in between.

J is TRBJ2-7 and V is TRBV5-4, with 10 bases that match TRBD1. Germline trimming cut 0 bases from V and 2 bases from J; bases unmatched to any gene: 2. The V gene's germline CDR1 is SGHNT and CDR2 YYREEE (reference sequence). The CDR3 has 15 residues. In nucleotides, the CDR3 is TGTGCCAGCAGCTTGGTAGGGACAGGGGCCTACGAGCAGTACTTC. It is translated as CASSLVGTGAYEQYF. Complete variable domain (other parts from reference TRBV5-4 and TRBJ2-7): ETGVTQSPTHLIKTRGQQVTLRCSSQSGHNTVSWYQQALGQGPQFIFQYYREEENGRGNFPPRFSGLQFPNYSSELNVNALELDDSALYLCASSLVGTGAYEQYFGPGTRLTVT.